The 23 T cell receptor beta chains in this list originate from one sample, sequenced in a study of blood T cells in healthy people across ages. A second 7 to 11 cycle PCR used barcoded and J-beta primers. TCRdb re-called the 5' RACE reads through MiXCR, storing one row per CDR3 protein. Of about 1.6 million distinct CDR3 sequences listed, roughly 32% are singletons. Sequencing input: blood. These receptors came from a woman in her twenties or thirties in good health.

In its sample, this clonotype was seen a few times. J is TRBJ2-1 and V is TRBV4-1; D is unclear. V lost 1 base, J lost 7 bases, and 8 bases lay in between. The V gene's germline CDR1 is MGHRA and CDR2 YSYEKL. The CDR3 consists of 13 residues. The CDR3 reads CASSQVEMNEQFF. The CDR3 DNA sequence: TGCGCCAGCAGCCAAGTGGAAATGAATGAGCAGTTCTTC.

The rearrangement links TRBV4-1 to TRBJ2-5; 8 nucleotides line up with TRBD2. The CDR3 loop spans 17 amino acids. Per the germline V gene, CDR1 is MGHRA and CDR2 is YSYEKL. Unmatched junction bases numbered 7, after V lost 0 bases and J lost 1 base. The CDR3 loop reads CASSQEEGLETQETQYF. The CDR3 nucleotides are TGCGCCAGCAGCCAAGAGGAGGGACTAGAAACCCAAGAGACCCAGTACTTC.

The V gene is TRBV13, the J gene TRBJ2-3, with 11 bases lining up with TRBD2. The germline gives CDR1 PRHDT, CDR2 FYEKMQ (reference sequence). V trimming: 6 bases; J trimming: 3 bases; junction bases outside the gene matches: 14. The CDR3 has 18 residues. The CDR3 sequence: CASRQRGGSGGATDTQYF. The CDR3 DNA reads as TGTGCCAGCAGGCAGAGAGGCGGTAGCGGGGGGGCAACAGATACGCAGTATTTT.

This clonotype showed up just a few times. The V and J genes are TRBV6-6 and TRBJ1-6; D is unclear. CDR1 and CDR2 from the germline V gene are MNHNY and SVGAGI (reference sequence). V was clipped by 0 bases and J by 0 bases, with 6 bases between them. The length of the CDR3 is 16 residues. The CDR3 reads CASSYSGSSYNSPLHF. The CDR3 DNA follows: TGTGCCAGCAGTTACTCGGGGAGCTCCTATAATTCACCCCTCCACTTT.

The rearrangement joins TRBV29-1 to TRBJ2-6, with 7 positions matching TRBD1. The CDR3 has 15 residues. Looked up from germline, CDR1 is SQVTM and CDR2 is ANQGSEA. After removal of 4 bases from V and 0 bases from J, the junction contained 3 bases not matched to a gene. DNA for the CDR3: TGCAGCGTTGGAGACAGGGACTCTGGGGCCAACGTCCTGACTTTC. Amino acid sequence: CSVGDRDSGANVLTF.

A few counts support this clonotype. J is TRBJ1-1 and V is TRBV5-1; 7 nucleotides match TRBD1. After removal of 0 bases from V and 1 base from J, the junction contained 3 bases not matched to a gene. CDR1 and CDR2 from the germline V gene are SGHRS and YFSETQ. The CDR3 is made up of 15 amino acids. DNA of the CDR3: TGCGCCAGCAGCTTGGAGGGGGCGAAGAACACTGAAGCTTTCTTT. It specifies CASSLEGAKNTEAFF. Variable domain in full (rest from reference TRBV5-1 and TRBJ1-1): KAGVTQTPRYLIKTRGQQVTLSCSPISGHRSVSWYQQTPGQGLQFLFEYFSETQRNKGNFPGRFSGRQFSNSRSEMNVSTLELGDSALYLCASSLEGAKNTEAFFGQGTRLTVV.

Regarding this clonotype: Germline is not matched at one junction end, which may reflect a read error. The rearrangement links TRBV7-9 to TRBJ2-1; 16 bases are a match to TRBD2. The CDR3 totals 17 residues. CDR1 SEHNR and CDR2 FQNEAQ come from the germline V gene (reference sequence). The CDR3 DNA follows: TGTGCCGGCAGCTTAGGGACTAGCGGGGGGGCTTACAATGAGCAGTTCTTC. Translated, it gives CAGSLGTSGGAYNEQFF. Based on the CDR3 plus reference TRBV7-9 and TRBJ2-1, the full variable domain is DTGVSQNPRHKITKRGQNVTFRCDPISEHNRLYWYRQTLGQGPEFLTYFQNEAQLEKSRLLSDRFSAERPKGSFSTLEIQRTEQGDSAMYLCAGSLGTSGGAYNEQFFGPGTRLTVL.

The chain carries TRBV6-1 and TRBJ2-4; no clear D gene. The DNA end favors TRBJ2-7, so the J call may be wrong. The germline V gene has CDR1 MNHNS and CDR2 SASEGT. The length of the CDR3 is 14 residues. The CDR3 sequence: CASSDGGVQTEQYF. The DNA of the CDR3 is TGTGCCAGCAGTGACGGTGGGGTCCAGACCGAGCAGTACTTC.

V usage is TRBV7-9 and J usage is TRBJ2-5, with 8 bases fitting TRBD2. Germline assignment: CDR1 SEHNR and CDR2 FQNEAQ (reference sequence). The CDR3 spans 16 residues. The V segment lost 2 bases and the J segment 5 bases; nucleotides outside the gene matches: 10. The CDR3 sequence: CASSLYTGGLGETQYF. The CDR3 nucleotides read TGTGCCAGCAGCTTATATACGGGAGGGTTGGGGGAGACCCAGTACTTC.

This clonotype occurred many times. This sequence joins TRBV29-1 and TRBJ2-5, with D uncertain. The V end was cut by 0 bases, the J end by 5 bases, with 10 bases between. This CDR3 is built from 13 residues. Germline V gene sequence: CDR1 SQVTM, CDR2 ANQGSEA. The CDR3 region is CSVEEGRRETQYF. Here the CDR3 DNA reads TGCAGCGTTGAAGAAGGTAGACGGGAGACCCAGTACTTC.

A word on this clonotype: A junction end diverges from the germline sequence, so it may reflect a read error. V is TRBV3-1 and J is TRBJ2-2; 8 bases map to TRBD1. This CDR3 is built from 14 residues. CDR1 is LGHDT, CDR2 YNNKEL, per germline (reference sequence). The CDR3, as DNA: TGTACCAGCAGCCTAACAGGGGGCACCGGGGAGCTGTTTTTT. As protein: CTSSLTGGTGELFF.

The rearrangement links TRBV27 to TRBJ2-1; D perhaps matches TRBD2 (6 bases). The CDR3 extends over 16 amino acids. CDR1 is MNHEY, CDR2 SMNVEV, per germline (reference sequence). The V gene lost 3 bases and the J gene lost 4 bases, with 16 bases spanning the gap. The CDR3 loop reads CASSLSAGRLYNEQFF. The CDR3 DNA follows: TGTGCCAGCAGTTTGTCTGCGGGACGCCTTTACAATGAGCAGTTCTTC.

The CDR3 nucleotides are TGTGCCAGCAGCTCACGGACTAGCGGGATACAGAACACCGGGGAGCTGTTTTTT. It translates to CASSSRTSGIQNTGELFF. The chain recombines TRBV5-6 with TRBJ2-2; 12 positions match TRBD2. This CDR3 has 18 residues. Germline lookup yields CDR1 SGHDT and CDR2 YYEEEE. V dropped 3 bases and J dropped 1; count of bases not matched to a gene: 7.

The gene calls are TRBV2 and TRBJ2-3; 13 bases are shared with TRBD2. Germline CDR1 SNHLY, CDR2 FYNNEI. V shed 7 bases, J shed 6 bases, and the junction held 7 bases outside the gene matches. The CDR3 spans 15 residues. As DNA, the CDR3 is TGTGCCAGCACCAAGGCACTAGCGGGAGGGGATACGCAGTATTTT. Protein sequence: CASTKALAGGDTQYF.

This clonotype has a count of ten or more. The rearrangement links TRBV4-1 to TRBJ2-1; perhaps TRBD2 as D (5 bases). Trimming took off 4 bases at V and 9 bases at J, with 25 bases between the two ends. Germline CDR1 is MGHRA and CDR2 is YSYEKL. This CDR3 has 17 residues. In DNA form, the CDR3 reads TGCGCCAGCAGCCCGACCCTGGCGGAGGCTATAGTCGGTGAGCAGTTCTTC. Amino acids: CASSPTLAEAIVGEQFF.

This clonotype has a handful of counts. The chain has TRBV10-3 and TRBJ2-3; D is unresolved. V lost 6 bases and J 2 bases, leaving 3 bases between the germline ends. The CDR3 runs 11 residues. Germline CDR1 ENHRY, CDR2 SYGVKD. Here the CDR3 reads CAIRTTDTQYF. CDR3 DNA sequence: TGTGCCATCAGGACCACAGATACGCAGTATTTT.

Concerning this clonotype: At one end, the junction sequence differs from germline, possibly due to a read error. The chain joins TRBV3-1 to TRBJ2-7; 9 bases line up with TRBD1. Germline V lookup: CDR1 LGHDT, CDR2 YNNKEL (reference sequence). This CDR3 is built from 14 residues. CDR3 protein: CAGSPWDRAIEQYF. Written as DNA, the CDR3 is TGTGCCGGCAGCCCTTGGGACAGGGCTATCGAGCAGTACTTC.

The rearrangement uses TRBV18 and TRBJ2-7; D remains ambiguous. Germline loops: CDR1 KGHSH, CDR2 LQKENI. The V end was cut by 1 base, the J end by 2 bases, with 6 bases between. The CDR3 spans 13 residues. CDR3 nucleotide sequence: TGTGCCAGCTCACCACAGCGAACCTACGAGCAGTACTTC. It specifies CASSPQRTYEQYF.

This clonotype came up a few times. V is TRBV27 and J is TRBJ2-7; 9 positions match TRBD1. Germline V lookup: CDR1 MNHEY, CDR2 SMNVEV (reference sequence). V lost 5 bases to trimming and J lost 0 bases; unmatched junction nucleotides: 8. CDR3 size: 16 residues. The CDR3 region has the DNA TGTGCCAGCAGTCCCCACAGGGGGCGGGGCTCCTACGAGCAGTACTTC. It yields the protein CASSPHRGRGSYEQYF.

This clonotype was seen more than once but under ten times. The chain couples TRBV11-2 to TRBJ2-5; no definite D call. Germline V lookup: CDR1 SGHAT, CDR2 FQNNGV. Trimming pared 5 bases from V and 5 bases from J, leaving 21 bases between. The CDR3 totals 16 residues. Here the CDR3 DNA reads TGTGCCAGCAGCCCGACGACGGATTACCCACGCGAGACCCAGTACTTC. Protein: CASSPTTDYPRETQYF.

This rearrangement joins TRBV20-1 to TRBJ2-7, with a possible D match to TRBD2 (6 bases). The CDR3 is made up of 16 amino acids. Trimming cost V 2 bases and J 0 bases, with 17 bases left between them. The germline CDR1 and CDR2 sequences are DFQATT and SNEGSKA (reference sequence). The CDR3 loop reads CSARSEGGLSSYEQYF. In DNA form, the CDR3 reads TGCAGTGCTAGATCGGAGGGCGGACTAAGCTCCTACGAGCAGTACTTC.

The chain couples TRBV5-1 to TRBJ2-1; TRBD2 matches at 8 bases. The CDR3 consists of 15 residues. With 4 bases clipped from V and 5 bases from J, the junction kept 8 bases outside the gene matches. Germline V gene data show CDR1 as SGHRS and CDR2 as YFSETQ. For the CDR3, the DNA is TGCGCCAGCAGCGTAAGACTAGCGAGAGACAATGAGCAGTTCTTC. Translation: CASSVRLARDNEQFF. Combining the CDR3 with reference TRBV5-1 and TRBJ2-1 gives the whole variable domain KAGVTQTPRYLIKTRGQQVTLSCSPISGHRSVSWYQQTPGQGLQFLFEYFSETQRNKGNFPGRFSGRQFSNSRSEMNVSTLELGDSALYLCASSVRLARDNEQFFGPGTRLTVL.

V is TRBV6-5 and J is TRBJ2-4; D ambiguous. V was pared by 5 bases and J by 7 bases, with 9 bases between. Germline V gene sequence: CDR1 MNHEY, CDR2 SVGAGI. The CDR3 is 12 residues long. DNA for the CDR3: TGTGCCAGCAGTAGCCATGGGAACATTCAGTACTTC. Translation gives CASSSHGNIQYF.